Sequencing of this T cell receptor (beta chain) was carried out in a study of vaccination and CD4 T cells after COVID-19. Study-level background: Convalescent cases consisted of six males and four females, of whom two were Hispanic. Whole-study results and caveats: Spike mono-reactivity was the property of 304 of 307 vaccine-specific clones in convalescent patients.

The trim removed 0 bases at V and 3 bases at J, leaving 5 bases unmatched. Germline V gives CDR1 DFQATT, CDR2 SNEGSKA (reference sequence). The CDR3 is 15 residues long. Treatment described: roughly 11-day PBMC culture with coronavirus spike peptide pools or control peptides (ViraFEST assay). Before Alpha, Beta and Delta appeared in the US, convalescents tested positive (March–late 2020). The Oncomine TCR Beta short-read assay sequenced DNA from cultured CD4+ T cells. CD4+ T cells were cultured, and genomic DNA was extracted from them. TCRdb independently ran MiXCR on the PCR reads; one entry per CDR3 protein. The sample has fewer than 15,000 distinct CDR3 sequences, 45% to 65% seen once. With regard to this clonotype: Its antigen is not identified.

The sample comprised CD4+ T cells from blood, cultured in vitro. The V gene is TRBV20-1, the J gene TRBJ2-3; 8 bases are a match to TRBD2. This TCR derives from a human donor who had recovered from COVID-19. CDR3 amino acids: CSARDTSGGTDTQYF. CDR3 in DNA: TGCAGTGCTAGAGATACTAGCGGAGGGACAGATACGCAGTATTTT.